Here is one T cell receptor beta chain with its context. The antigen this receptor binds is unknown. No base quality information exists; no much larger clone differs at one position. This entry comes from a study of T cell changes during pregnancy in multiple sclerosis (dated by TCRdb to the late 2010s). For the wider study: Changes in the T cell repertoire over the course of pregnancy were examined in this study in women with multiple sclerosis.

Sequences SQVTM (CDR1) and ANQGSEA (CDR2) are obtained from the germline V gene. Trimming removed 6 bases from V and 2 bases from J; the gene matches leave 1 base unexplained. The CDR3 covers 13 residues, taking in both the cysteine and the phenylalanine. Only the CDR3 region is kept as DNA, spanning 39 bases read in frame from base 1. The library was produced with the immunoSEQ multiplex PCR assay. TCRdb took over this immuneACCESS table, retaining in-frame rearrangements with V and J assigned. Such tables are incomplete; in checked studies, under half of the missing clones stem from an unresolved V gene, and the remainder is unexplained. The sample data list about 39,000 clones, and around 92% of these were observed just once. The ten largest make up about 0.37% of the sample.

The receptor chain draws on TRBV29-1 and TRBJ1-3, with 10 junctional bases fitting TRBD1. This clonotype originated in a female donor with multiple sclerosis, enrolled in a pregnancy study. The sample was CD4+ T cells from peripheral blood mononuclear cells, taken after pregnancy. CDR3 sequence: CSVGTGAGNTIYF. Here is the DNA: TGCAGCGTAGGGACAGGGGCTGGAAACACCATATATTTT.